The rows below give T cell receptor beta chains drawn from one sample of a study of blood T cells in healthy people across ages. TCRdb redid the calling of the 5' RACE reads with MiXCR, one entry per CDR3 protein. Of hundreds of thousands of distinct CDR3 sequences listed, approximately 60% are singletons. What was sequenced was blood. The origin of the receptors is a man aged 35-49 years in good health. The CDR3 runs from the conserved cysteine through the conserved F or W. The D gene is left open where the match is weak. A row's size may be missing; if present it is once, few, many or a size class.

D gene	clone size	V gene	J gene	CDR3 protein	CDR3 DNA
TRBD1	NA	TRBV20-1	TRBJ1-4	CSARDLWAGGATNEKLFF	TGCAGTGCTAGAGATCTTTGGGCAGGGGGCGCAACTAATGAAAAACTGTTTTTT
TRBD1	NA	TRBV3-1	TRBJ2-4	CASSQETGVKAKNIQYF	TGTGCCAGCAGCCAAGAGACAGGGGTTAAGGCCAAAAACATTCAGTACTTC
TRBD1	NA	TRBV5-1	TRBJ1-5	CASSPDRGDQPQHF	TGTGCCAGCAGCCCGGACAGGGGTGATCAGCCCCAGCATTTT
NA	NA	TRBV6-2/TRBV6-3	TRBJ1-1	CASRLTGNTEAFF	TGTGCCAGCAGATTAACAGGGAACACTGAAGCTTTCTTT
TRBD2	NA	TRBV7-7	TRBJ2-1	CASSFASGRDNEQFF	TGTGCCAGCAGCTTTGCTAGCGGGAGAGACAATGAGCAGTTCTTC
NA	few	TRBV24-1	TRBJ2-3	CATSDLVDTQYF	TGTGCCACCAGTGATTTGGTTGATACGCAGTATTTT
TRBD2	NA	TRBV29-1	TRBJ2-1	CSVELADPGSYNEQFF	TGCAGCGTTGAACTAGCGGACCCGGGGTCCTACAATGAGCAGTTCTTC
TRBD1	NA	TRBV7-6	TRBJ1-2	CASSQRDSSYTF	TGTGCCAGCAGCCAGCGGGACAGCAGCTACACCTTC
NA	NA	TRBV20-1	TRBJ2-7	CSATSRARGSYERYF	TGCAGTGCCACATCCAGAGCCCGGGGCTCCTACGAGCGGTACTTC
TRBD1	NA	TRBV2	TRBJ1-1	CASSVAGGSTEAFF	TGTGCCAGCAGTGTAGCAGGGGGGAGTACTGAAGCTTTCTTT
NA	NA	TRBV4-3	TRBJ2-1	CASSQDSGNSYNEQFF	TGCGCCAGCAGCCAAGATTCAGGGAACTCCTACAATGAGCAGTTCTTC
TRBD1	NA	TRBV12-3/TRBV12-4	TRBJ1-4	CASSRQGVGEKLFF	TGTGCCAGCAGTAGACAGGGAGTGGGTGAAAAACTGTTTTTT
NA	NA	TRBV7-2	TRBJ2-7	CASSHAAGAGEQYF	TGTGCCAGCAGCCATGCTGCTGGGGCCGGGGAGCAGTACTTC